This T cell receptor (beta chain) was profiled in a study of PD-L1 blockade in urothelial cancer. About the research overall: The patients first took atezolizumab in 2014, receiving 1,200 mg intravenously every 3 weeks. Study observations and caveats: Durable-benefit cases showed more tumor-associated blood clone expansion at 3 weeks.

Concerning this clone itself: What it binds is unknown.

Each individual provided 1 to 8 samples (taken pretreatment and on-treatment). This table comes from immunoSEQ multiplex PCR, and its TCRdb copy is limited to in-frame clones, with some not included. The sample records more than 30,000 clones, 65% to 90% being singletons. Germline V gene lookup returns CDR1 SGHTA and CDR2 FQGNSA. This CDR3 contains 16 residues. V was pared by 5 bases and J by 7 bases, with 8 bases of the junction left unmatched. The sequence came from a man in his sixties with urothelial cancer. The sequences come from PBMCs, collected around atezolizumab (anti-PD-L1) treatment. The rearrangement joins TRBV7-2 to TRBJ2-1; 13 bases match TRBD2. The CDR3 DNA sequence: TGTGCCAGCAGCCCCCAGACTAGCGGGGGGTGGAATGAGCAGTTCTTC. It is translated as CASSPQTSGGWNEQFF. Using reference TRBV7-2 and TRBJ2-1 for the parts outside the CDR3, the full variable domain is GAGVSQSPSNKVTEKGKDVELRCDPISGHTALYWYRQSLGQGLEFLIYFQGNSAPDKSGLPSDRFSAERTGGSVSTLTIQRTQQEDSAVYLCASSPQTSGGWNEQFFGPGTRLTVL.